This TCR beta chain comes out of a study of blood T cells in healthy people across ages. Study observations and caveats: The recorded TCR beta diversity per million T cells decreased in a roughly linear manner with age.

The CDR3 has 14 amino acids. CDR1 SEHNR and CDR2 FQNEAQ come from the germline V gene (reference sequence). Trimming removed 5 bases from V and 9 bases from J, with 19 bases in between. Healthy Caucasian individuals from Russia aged about 6 to 95 were enrolled as donors. As to this clonotype: The antigen is undetermined.

It was with a sample-barcoded 5' primer and a J-beta primer mix that a second PCR of roughly 7 to 12 cycles was run. Every cDNA molecule carried a tag from a template-switch adaptor bearing 12 random nucleotides. MiXCR, run by TCRdb on the 5' RACE reads, gives a single entry per CDR3 protein. This sample yields 700,000 or so distinct CDR3 sequences, of which 20% to 25% are seen a single time; around 22% belongs to the top ten. The gene calls are TRBV7-9 and TRBJ1-2; TRBD1 might be the D (6 bases). This TCR came from a man in his 70s in good health. Source material: blood. Here the CDR3 DNA reads TGTGCCAGCAGCCAATACACAGGGAGGAGCAGCTACACCTTC. As protein: CASSQYTGRSSYTF.